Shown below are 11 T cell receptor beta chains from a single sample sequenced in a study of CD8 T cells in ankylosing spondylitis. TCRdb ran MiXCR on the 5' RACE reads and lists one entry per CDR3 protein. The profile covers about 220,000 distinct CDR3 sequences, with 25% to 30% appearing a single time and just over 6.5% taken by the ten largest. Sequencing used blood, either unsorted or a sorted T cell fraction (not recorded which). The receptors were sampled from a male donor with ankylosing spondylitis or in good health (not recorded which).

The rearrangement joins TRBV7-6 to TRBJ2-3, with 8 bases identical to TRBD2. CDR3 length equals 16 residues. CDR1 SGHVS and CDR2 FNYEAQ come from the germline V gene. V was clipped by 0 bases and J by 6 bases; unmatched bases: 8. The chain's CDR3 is CASSLASSGSVDTQYF. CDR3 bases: TGTGCCAGCAGCTTAGCCTCCAGCGGGAGTGTTGATACGCAGTATTTT.

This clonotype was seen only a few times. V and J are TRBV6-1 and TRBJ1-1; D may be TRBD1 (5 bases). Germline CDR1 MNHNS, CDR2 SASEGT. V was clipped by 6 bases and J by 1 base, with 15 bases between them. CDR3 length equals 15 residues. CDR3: CASSPQVDKNTEAFF. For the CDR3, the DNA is TGTGCCAGCAGCCCACAGGTAGACAAGAACACTGAAGCTTTCTTT.

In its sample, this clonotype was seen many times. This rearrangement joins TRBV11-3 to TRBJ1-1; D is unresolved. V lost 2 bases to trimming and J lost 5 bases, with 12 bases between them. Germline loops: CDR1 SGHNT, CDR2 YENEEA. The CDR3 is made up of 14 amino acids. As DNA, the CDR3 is TGTGCCAGCAGCTTACGCGGAAAATGGACTGAAGCTTTCTTT. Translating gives CASSLRGKWTEAFF.

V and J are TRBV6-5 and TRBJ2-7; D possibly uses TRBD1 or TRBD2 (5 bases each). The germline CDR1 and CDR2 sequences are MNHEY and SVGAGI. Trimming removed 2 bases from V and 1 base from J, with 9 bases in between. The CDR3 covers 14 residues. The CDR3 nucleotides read TGTGCCAGCAGTTACGGGGACGCATCCTACGAGCAGTACTTC. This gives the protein CASSYGDASYEQYF.

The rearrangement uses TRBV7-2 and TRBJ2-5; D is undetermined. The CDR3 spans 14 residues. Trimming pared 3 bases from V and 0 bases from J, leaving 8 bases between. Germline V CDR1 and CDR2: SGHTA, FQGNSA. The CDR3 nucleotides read TGTGCCAGCAGCTTCGTGGGGAACCAAGAGACCCAGTACTTC. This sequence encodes CASSFVGNQETQYF.

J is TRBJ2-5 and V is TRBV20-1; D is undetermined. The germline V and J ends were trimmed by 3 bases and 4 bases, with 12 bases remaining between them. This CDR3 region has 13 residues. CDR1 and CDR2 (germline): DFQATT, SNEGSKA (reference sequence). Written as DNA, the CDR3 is TGCAGTGCTAGTCCGGGTATTCGAGAGACCCAGTACTTC. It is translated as CSASPGIRETQYF.

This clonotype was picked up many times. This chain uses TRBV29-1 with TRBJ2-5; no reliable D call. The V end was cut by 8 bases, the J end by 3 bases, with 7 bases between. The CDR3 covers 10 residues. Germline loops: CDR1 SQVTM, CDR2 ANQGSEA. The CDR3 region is CSSRKETQYF. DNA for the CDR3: TGCAGCTCCAGGAAAGAGACCCAGTACTTC.

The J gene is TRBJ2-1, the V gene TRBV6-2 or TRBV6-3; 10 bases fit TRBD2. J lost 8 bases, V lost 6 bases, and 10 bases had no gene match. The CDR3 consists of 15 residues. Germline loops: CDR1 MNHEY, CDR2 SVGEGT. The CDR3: CASRASGRNTHEQFF. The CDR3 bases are TGTGCCAGCAGGGCTAGCGGGAGAAATACCCATGAGCAGTTCTTC.

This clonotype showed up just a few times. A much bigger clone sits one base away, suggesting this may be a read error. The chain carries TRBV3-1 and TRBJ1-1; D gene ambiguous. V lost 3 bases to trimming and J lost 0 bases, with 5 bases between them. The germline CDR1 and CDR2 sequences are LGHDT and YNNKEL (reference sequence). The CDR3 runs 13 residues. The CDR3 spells CASSQGMNTEAFF. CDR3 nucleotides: TGTGCCAGCAGCCAGGGGATGAACACTGAAGCTTTCTTT.

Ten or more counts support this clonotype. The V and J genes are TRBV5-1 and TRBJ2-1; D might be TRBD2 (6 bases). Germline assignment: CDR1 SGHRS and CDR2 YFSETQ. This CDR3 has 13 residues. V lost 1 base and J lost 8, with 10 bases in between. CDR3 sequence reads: CASSLLGEDEQFF. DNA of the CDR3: TGCGCCAGCAGCTTGCTGGGGGAGGATGAGCAGTTCTTC.

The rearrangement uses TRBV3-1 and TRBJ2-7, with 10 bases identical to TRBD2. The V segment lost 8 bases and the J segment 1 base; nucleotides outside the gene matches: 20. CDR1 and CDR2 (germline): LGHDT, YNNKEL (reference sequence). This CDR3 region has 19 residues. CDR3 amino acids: CASSNQFPSGSVSSYEQYF. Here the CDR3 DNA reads TGTGCCAGCTCCAACCAGTTCCCTAGCGGGAGTGTAAGTTCCTACGAGCAGTACTTC.